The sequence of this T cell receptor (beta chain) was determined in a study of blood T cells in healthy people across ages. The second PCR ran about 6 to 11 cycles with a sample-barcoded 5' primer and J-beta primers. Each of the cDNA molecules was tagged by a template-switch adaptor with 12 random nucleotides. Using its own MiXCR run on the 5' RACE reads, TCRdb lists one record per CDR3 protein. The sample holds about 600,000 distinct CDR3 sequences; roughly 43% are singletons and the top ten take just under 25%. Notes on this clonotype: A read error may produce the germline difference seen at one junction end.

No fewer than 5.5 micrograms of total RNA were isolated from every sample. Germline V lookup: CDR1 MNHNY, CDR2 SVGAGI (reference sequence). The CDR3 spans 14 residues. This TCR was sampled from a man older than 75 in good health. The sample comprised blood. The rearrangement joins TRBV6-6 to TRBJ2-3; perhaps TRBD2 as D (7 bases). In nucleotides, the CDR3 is TGTGCCGGCAGTTACGCGGGGGCGACCGATACGCAGTATTTT. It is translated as CAGSYAGATDTQYF.